This T cell receptor (beta chain) was sequenced in a study of human T cells and chemical hapten exposure. Study overall: Sensitization employed 2% DPC on approximately 2 cm by approximately 2 cm of upper inner arm skin. Upper-back patches of 0.01% DPC were read at 6 days. Small pooled library volume differences mainly caused per-sample TCR yield variation.

This clonotype showed up many times. The CDR3 totals 13 residues. Looked up from germline, CDR1 is MGHDK and CDR2 is SYGVNS. Losses at the gene ends were 7 bases for V and 6 bases for J; bases not matched to a gene: 5. Time point denoted: patch test 2, 6 weeks after DPC sensitization. Treatment described: therapeutic diphenylcyclopropenone sensitization with weekly scalp DPC. TCRdb passed the RACE reads through MiXCR, listing each CDR3 protein once. The sample shows tens of thousands of distinct CDR3 sequences, approximately 11% of them seen only once. Sample: whole blood, taken in connection with sensitization to the hapten diphenylcyclopropenone (DPC). The origin of this receptor is a man between 35 and 55 years old with alopecia areata. Some clones in this sample may be carry-over from other donors' samples. The rearrangement joins TRBV25-1 to TRBJ2-4; 8 nucleotides agree with TRBD1. DNA of the CDR3: TGTGCCAGCATTCCCAGGGGGCTAAACATTCAGTACTTC. This translates into CASIPRGLNIQYF.